This T cell receptor beta chain was captured by sequencing in a study of CD8 T cells in Susac syndrome. The overall study: The Susac syndrome patients were therapy-naive, on corticosteroids, or on intravenous immunoglobulin alone at blood draw. Notes on the study in general: Susac-specific public clones were found in both the total CD8+ and the CD8+ TEMRA repertoires, with fewer than 20 in the former and 5 or 6 in the latter. Clonal expansion of CD8+ cells in Susac peaked in TEMRA cells (and in active patients).

TEMRA cells were FACS-enriched, while CD8+ and CD4+ T cells were negatively isolated. V was pared by 6 bases and J by 3 bases, with 17 bases between. The CDR3 loop spans 16 amino acids. A word on this clonotype: Its matching antigen is unknown.

When the RNA was reverse transcribed, random hexamers were used with an input of roughly 0.5 to 1 ug. TCRdb reanalysed the immunoSEQ multiplex PCR reads using MiXCR and keeps one entry per CDR3 protein. The table has around 150,000 distinct CDR3 sequences, over 90% seen once; the top ten hold approximately 0.18%. The source of this sequence is a human donor with Susac syndrome. The material sequenced was CD8+ T cells from PBMCs. V and J are TRBV12-3 or TRBV12-4 and TRBJ2-2; TRBD1 might be the D (5 bases). The CDR3 DNA reads as TGTGCCAGCAGCAGCGACAGCCGCCCTGACACCGGGGAGCTGTTTTTT. Amino acid sequence: CASSSDSRPDTGELFF.